These 31 T cell receptor beta chains were all obtained from the same sample, sequenced in a study of a mutant IDH1 vaccine in newly diagnosed glioma. Time point in this sample: baseline, week 1 (first vaccination visit). Noted treatment: pre-vaccination baseline after standard-of-care therapy. Assay used: immunoSEQ multiplex PCR; TCRdb lists only in-frame clones, some missing. The sample yields about 51,000 clones, over 65% seen once. Sequenced here: PBMCs, sampled from a glioma patient treated with radiotherapy, temozolomide or both. The receptor source for this set is a woman aged 40 to 50 with glioma.

This rearrangement joins TRBV7-2 to TRBJ1-2; D ambiguous. V gave up 2 bases and J gave up 3 bases, with 7 bases separating them. Germline V gives CDR1 SGHTA, CDR2 FQGNSA. The CDR3 is 13 amino acids. CDR3 sequence reads: CASSLLVYYGYTF. The CDR3 DNA is TGTGCCAGCAGCTTATTGGTCTACTATGGCTACACCTTC.

This chain links TRBV4-3 with TRBJ2-7; D might be TRBD1 (6 bases). The CDR3 runs to 12 residues. V was shortened by 4 bases and J by 6 bases, with 10 bases between the two germline ends. The germline gives CDR1 LGHNA, CDR2 YSLEER. The CDR3 bases are TGCGCCAGCAGCCCAGGGGAAGGCGAGCAGTACTTC. It yields the protein CASSPGEGEQYF.

The chain couples TRBV7-2 to TRBJ2-7; D may correspond to TRBD1 or TRBD2 (6 bases each). The germline V and J ends were trimmed by 0 bases and 7 bases, with 13 bases remaining between them. Germline V CDR1 and CDR2: SGHTA, FQGNSA. The CDR3 consists of 14 residues. The CDR3 DNA reads TGTGCCAGCAGCTTAGCGGGGGGCCCGGGGGAGCAGTACTTC. It encodes CASSLAGGPGEQYF. The complete variable domain, with remaining parts taken from reference TRBV7-2 and TRBJ2-7, reads GAGVSQSPSNKVTEKGKDVELRCDPISGHTALYWYRQSLGQGLEFLIYFQGNSAPDKSGLPSDRFSAERTGGSVSTLTIQRTQQEDSAVYLCASSLAGGPGEQYFGPGTRLTVT.

The rearrangement links TRBV2 to TRBJ2-7; either TRBD1 or TRBD2 may fit D (5 bases each). Trimming removed 3 bases at V and 6 bases at J, with 15 bases between. There are 14 residues in the CDR3. Germline V gene lookup returns CDR1 SNHLY and CDR2 FYNNEI. In DNA, the CDR3 is TGTGCCAGCAGTGAGCAGTCCGCGAGGGGCGAGCAGTACTTC. Amino acid sequence: CASSEQSARGEQYF.

This clone was counted a few times. The chain joins TRBV20-1 to TRBJ2-7; D remains unclear. Looked up from germline, CDR1 is DFQATT and CDR2 is SNEGSKA (reference sequence). CDR3 size: 11 residues. V was shortened by 6 bases and J by 7 bases, with 13 bases between the two germline ends. CDR3 loop: CSALSQREQYF. CDR3 DNA: TGCAGTGCCCTTTCCCAGAGAGAGCAGTACTTC.

The gene calls are TRBV27 and TRBJ2-1; TRBD2 agrees at 12 bases. The J segment lost 4 bases and the V segment lost 3 bases, leaving 7 bases of the junction unmatched. Germline V lookup: CDR1 MNHEY, CDR2 SMNVEV (reference sequence). The CDR3 runs 17 residues. The CDR3 sequence is CASSFQGLAGVYNEQFF. In DNA form, the CDR3 reads TGTGCCAGCAGTTTTCAGGGACTAGCGGGTGTTTACAATGAGCAGTTCTTC.

The chain recombines TRBV10-1 with TRBJ2-4; D is uncertain. CDR3 length: 9 residues. Per germline, CDR1 WNHNN and CDR2 SYGVQD (reference sequence). V lost 6 bases to trimming and J lost 9 bases, with 3 bases between them. As DNA, the CDR3 is TGCGCCAGCAGGGGCATTCAGTACTTC. Protein product: CASRGIQYF.

In DNA, the CDR3 is TGCGCCAGCAGCTTGGACCCCATCCAGGCCCAGTACTTC. Translation gives CASSLDPIQAQYF. The chain joins TRBV5-1 to TRBJ2-5; D gene unclear. Trimming left V 0 bases short and J 9 bases short, with 12 bases between. The germline V gene encodes CDR1 SGHRS and CDR2 YFSETQ. This CDR3 has 13 residues.

The chain recombines TRBV6-5 with TRBJ1-2; D gene uncertain. The CDR3 is 13 residues long. Trimming stripped 6 bases from V and 4 bases from J, with 12 bases between. Germline CDR1 MNHEY, CDR2 SVGAGI. The CDR3 nucleotides read TGTGCCAGCAGCCCCACTTGGTCCTATGGCTACACCTTC. Residues: CASSPTWSYGYTF.

The V call is TRBV5-4, the J call TRBJ2-1; tentatively, D is TRBD1 (6 bases). With 2 bases removed from V and 7 bases from J, the gap between germline ends came to 19 bases. Per the germline V gene, CDR1 is SGHNT and CDR2 is YYREEE (reference sequence). The CDR3 consists of 16 residues. The CDR3 nucleotides read TGTGCCAGCAGCTTAGGACACTTCAGGGGAATAAATGAGCAGTTCTTC. Translating gives CASSLGHFRGINEQFF.

This clone ranks as medium-sized. This chain links TRBV6-6 with TRBJ1-1; D uncertain. In germline, CDR1 is MNHNY, CDR2 SVGAGI (reference sequence). The V gene lost 0 bases and the J gene lost 3 bases, with 8 bases spanning the gap. The CDR3 has 14 amino acids. The CDR3 reads CASSYSTRDTEAFF. CDR3 sequence (DNA): TGTGCCAGCAGTTACTCGACACGGGACACTGAAGCTTTCTTT.

The V and J genes are TRBV5-1 and TRBJ2-6, with D tentatively TRBD1 (6 bases). Trimming took off 6 bases at V and 0 bases at J, with 10 bases between the two ends. Germline lookup yields CDR1 SGHRS and CDR2 YFSETQ. The CDR3 spans 15 residues. CDR3 region: CASTQGGSGANVLTF. The CDR3 region has the DNA TGCGCCAGCACCCAAGGGGGCTCTGGGGCCAACGTCCTGACTTTC.

The chain joins TRBV18 to TRBJ1-5, with TRBD1 matching 8 bases. The J segment lost 5 bases and the V segment lost 3 bases, leaving 9 bases of the junction unmatched. CDR1 is KGHSH, CDR2 LQKENI, per germline. This CDR3 spans 16 amino acids. CDR3 DNA sequence: TGTGCCAGCTCACCGAAGTCCGACAGGGGCCATCAGCCCCAGCATTTT. The encoded protein is CASSPKSDRGHQPQHF.

This clone was observed a handful of times. The V call is TRBV9, the J call TRBJ2-5; 9 bases are shared with TRBD2. CDR1 and CDR2 from the germline V gene are SGDLS and YYNGEE. CDR3 length equals 19 residues. V lost 3 bases, J lost 4 bases, and 19 bases stayed unmatched. The CDR3 sequence: CASSASSGTSPRVGETQYF. CDR3 nucleotides: TGTGCCAGCAGCGCTTCTTCCGGGACTAGCCCCCGGGTAGGAGAGACCCAGTACTTC.

V gene TRBV18 combines with J gene TRBJ1-1; D is unresolved. The CDR3 is 13 amino acids. Germline CDR1 KGHSH, CDR2 LQKENI. With 6 bases removed from V and 1 base from J, the gap between germline ends came to 9 bases. The CDR3 coding sequence is TGTGCCAGCTCCCGGGAGCAGAACACTGAAGCTTTCTTT. This encodes CASSREQNTEAFF.

V gene TRBV29-1 combines with J gene TRBJ2-1; TRBD2 agrees at 10 bases. V was pared by 7 bases and J by 8 bases, with 11 bases of the junction left unmatched. This CDR3 contains 14 residues. The germline V gene encodes CDR1 SQVTM and CDR2 ANQGSEA. CDR3 sequence (DNA): TGCAGCGCTGTGAGGGGACTAGCGTACGATGAGCAGTTCTTC. It yields the protein CSAVRGLAYDEQFF.

This chain joins TRBV4-1 and TRBJ1-5; no firm D call. This CDR3 has 14 amino acids. Germline V CDR1 and CDR2: MGHRA, YSYEKL. V lost 0 bases and J lost 5, with 8 bases in between. The CDR3 DNA follows: TGCGCCAGCAGCCAAGAAGGAACGGATCAGCCCCAGCATTTT. Encoded protein: CASSQEGTDQPQHF.

This clone showed up just a few times. This chain joins TRBV5-1 and TRBJ1-1; 7 positions agree with TRBD1. J lost 0 bases, V lost 8 bases, and 4 bases had no gene match. This CDR3 has 13 residues. The V gene's germline CDR1 is SGHRS and CDR2 YFSETQ. In DNA form, the CDR3 reads TGCGCCAGTGGACAGGCCATGAACACTGAAGCTTTCTTT. Translating it yields CASGQAMNTEAFF. Variable domain in full (rest from reference TRBV5-1 and TRBJ1-1): KAGVTQTPRYLIKTRGQQVTLSCSPISGHRSVSWYQQTPGQGLQFLFEYFSETQRNKGNFPGRFSGRQFSNSRSEMNVSTLELGDSALYLCASGQAMNTEAFFGQGTRLTVV.

With respect to this clone: Other DNA sequences within the sample encode an identical CDR3. The V gene is TRBV9, the J gene TRBJ1-4, with TRBD1 as a possible D gene (6 bases). CDR1 SGDLS and CDR2 YYNGEE come from the germline V gene. CDR3 size: 14 residues. Trimming removed 0 bases from V and 5 bases from J, with 8 bases in between. The CDR3 reads CASSVGTVNEKLFF. In DNA form, the CDR3 reads TGTGCCAGCAGCGTAGGGACAGTAAATGAAAAACTGTTTTTT.

This chain links TRBV10-3 with TRBJ1-1; 7 nucleotides agree with TRBD1. Germline trimming cut 6 bases from V and 2 bases from J; bases unmatched to any gene: 6. There are 14 residues in the CDR3. Per the germline V gene, CDR1 is ENHRY and CDR2 is SYGVKD. The CDR3 is CAISTDRDNTEAFF. CDR3 bases: TGTGCCATCAGCACCGACAGGGACAACACTGAAGCTTTCTTT.

This sequence joins TRBV7-8 and TRBJ2-5, with 12 bases aligning to TRBD2. Trimming removed 3 bases from V and 5 bases from J; junction bases left unmatched: 7. Germline loops: CDR1 SGHVS, CDR2 FQNEAQ. The CDR3 spans 16 residues. In nucleotides, the CDR3 is TGTGCCAGCAGCTTGGCTAGCGGGGGGGCGGGGGAGACCCAGTACTTC. The encoded protein is CASSLASGGAGETQYF.

The J gene is TRBJ2-5, the V gene TRBV7-9, with a weak D call TRBD1 (5 bases). The CDR3 has 14 residues. The germline CDR1 and CDR2 sequences are SEHNR and FQNEAQ (reference sequence). The V end lost 1 base, the J end lost 5 bases, and 11 bases lay between the germline ends. For the CDR3, the DNA is TGTGCCAGCAGCTTAGGGGGCCTGGGGGAGACCCAGTACTTC. It yields the protein CASSLGGLGETQYF.

V and J are TRBV6-6 and TRBJ2-1; the D gene is possibly TRBD2 (6 bases). The V and J ends lost 6 bases and 9 bases respectively, with 15 bases between them. CDR3 length: 13 amino acids. Germline values: CDR1 MNHNY, CDR2 SVGAGI (reference sequence). The CDR3 DNA reads as TGTGCCAGCAGCCTACGGTGGAGGGGTGAGCAGTTCTTC. It specifies CASSLRWRGEQFF.

The rearrangement joins TRBV30 to TRBJ2-7; 10 bases agree with TRBD1. This CDR3 has 11 residues. Germline V gene data show CDR1 as GTSNPN and CDR2 as SVGIG (reference sequence). Trimming took 8 bases from V and 6 from J; bases not matched to a gene: 4. The CDR3 nucleotides are TGTGCCGGGGACAGGGGTCCCGAGCAGTACTTC. Translated: CAGDRGPEQYF.

This sequence joins TRBV5-4 and TRBJ2-5; weak D call: TRBD2 (6 bases). The CDR3 is made up of 14 amino acids. The germline V gene encodes CDR1 SGHNT and CDR2 YYREEE (reference sequence). V lost 3 bases, J lost 4 bases, and 13 bases lay in between. CDR3 loop: CASSSGTPRETQYF. The CDR3 DNA reads as TGTGCCAGCAGCTCAGGGACTCCGCGAGAGACCCAGTACTTC. Full variable domain (missing parts from reference TRBV5-4 and TRBJ2-5): ETGVTQSPTHLIKTRGQQVTLRCSSQSGHNTVSWYQQALGQGPQFIFQYYREEENGRGNFPPRFSGLQFPNYSSELNVNALELDDSALYLCASSSGTPRETQYFGPGTRLLVL.

Comments on this clone: Within the sample, other DNA sequences also encode this same CDR3. This chain links TRBV5-1 with TRBJ1-1; D call uncertain. V was clipped by 7 bases and J by 1 base, with 14 bases between them. CDR1 is SGHRS and CDR2 is YFSETQ in the germline V gene. The CDR3 covers 14 residues. In nucleotides, the CDR3 is TGCGCCAGCTCCCTGGGGTCCAGGAACACTGAAGCTTTCTTT. Translation gives CASSLGSRNTEAFF.

This rearrangement joins TRBV4-3 to TRBJ2-7; possibly TRBD2 for D (7 bases). Germline V gene sequence: CDR1 LGHNA, CDR2 YSLEER. CDR3 size: 16 residues. With 0 bases removed from V and 2 bases from J, the gap between germline ends came to 14 bases. In DNA form, the CDR3 reads TGCGCCAGCAGCCAAGATTGGGGGGGGGCCCCCTACGAGCAGTACTTC. As protein: CASSQDWGGAPYEQYF.

The gene calls are TRBV5-4 and TRBJ1-1, with 8 bases matching TRBD1. The CDR3 spans 15 residues. Trimming removed 9 bases from V and 3 bases from J; junction bases left unmatched: 13. CDR1 SGHNT and CDR2 YYREEE come from the germline V gene (reference sequence). CDR3 in amino acids: CATGQGSKAHTEAFF. The CDR3 bases are TGTGCCACCGGACAGGGATCGAAAGCACACACTGAAGCTTTCTTT.

This clone was seen once. This sequence joins TRBV6-6 and TRBJ1-1; maybe TRBD1 (6 bases). The germline V gene encodes CDR1 MNHNY and CDR2 SVGAGI (reference sequence). The CDR3 totals 13 residues. V lost 7 bases and J lost 8, with 17 bases in between. CDR3 in amino acids: CASILRDTFEAFF. In DNA, the CDR3 is TGTGCCAGCATCCTCAGGGACACCTTCGAAGCTTTCTTT.

The CDR3 DNA sequence: TGCGCCAGCAGCCCCCTAGGGGGGCGAGAGACCCAGTACTTC. It specifies CASSPLGGRETQYF. V and J are TRBV5-1 and TRBJ2-5; D tentatively reads TRBD1 or TRBD2 (6 bases each). This CDR3 is built from 14 residues. Germline CDR1 and CDR2: SGHRS and YFSETQ. Trimming shortened V by 4 bases and J by 4 bases, and 14 bases separated the two germline ends.

V gene TRBV6-5 combines with J gene TRBJ2-7; perhaps TRBD1 as D (6 bases). The CDR3 totals 12 residues. Per germline, CDR1 MNHEY and CDR2 SVGAGI. Trimming pared 6 bases from V and 3 bases from J, leaving 9 bases between. CDR3 bases: TGTGCCAGCAGCCAACAGGGCTACGAGCAGTACTTC. It encodes CASSQQGYEQYF.